The rows below give T cell receptor beta chains drawn from one sample of a study of blood T cell repertoires in COVID-19. Clones were read by immunoSEQ multiplex PCR, and TCRdb kept only the in-frame ones, dropping some. The sample consists of around 68,000 clones, around nine tenths of them appearing once. Sequenced: peripheral blood. The receptors stem from a human donor in a cohort sampled during active COVID-19. CDR3s include the opening cysteine and the closing phenylalanine or tryptophan. The D gene is left open where the match is weak. Not every row has a clone size; where given, it reads once, few, many or a size class.

V gene: TRBV7-2
J gene: TRBJ2-2
CDR3 length: 16
clone size: once
D gene: TRBD2
CDR3 DNA: TGTGCCAGCAGCTTAGCGATTAGCGGGGTGTCCGGGGAGCTGTTTTTT
CDR3 protein: CASSLAISGVSGELFF

V gene: TRBV11-3
J gene: TRBJ1-5
CDR3 length: 13
clone size: NA
D gene: NA
CDR3 DNA: TGTGCCAGCAGCCAGAATCAATATCAGCCCCAGCATTTT
CDR3 protein: CASSQNQYQPQHF

V gene: TRBV6-4
J gene: TRBJ1-5
CDR3 length: 14
clone size: few
D gene: NA
CDR3 DNA: TGTGCCAGCAGTGTCAGCCAGGGAAGTCAGCCCCAGCATTTT
CDR3 protein: CASSVSQGSQPQHF

V gene: TRBV7-3
J gene: TRBJ2-5
CDR3 length: 14
clone size: NA
D gene: TRBD1
CDR3 DNA: TGTGCCAGCAGCCGGACAGGGGGAAAAGAGACCCAGTACTTC
CDR3 protein: CASSRTGGKETQYF

V gene: TRBV7-9
J gene: TRBJ1-2
CDR3 length: 14
clone size: NA
D gene: TRBD1
CDR3 DNA: TGTGCCAGCAGCTTAGCGGTCCTGGACAGGGGCTACACCTTC
CDR3 protein: CASSLAVLDRGYTF

V gene: TRBV5-4
J gene: TRBJ1-1
CDR3 length: 13
clone size: NA
D gene: TRBD1
CDR3 DNA: TGTGCCAGCAGCTTATACGGGACAGGAGAAGCTTTCTTT
CDR3 protein: CASSLYGTGEAFF

V gene: TRBV7-9
J gene: TRBJ1-1
CDR3 length: 13
clone size: NA
D gene: NA
CDR3 DNA: TGTGCCAGCAGCTTAGGAGCCCCAGGTCGAGCTTTCTTT
CDR3 protein: CASSLGAPGRAFF

V gene: TRBV28
J gene: TRBJ2-7
CDR3 length: 11
clone size: NA
D gene: NA
CDR3 DNA: TGTGCCAGCAGTGGCGGCTACGAGCAGTACTTC
CDR3 protein: CASSGGYEQYF

V gene: TRBV5-1
J gene: TRBJ2-5
CDR3 length: 15
clone size: NA
D gene: NA
CDR3 DNA: TGCGCCAGCAGCTCCACCGGGAACCGGCAAGAGACCCAGTACTTC
CDR3 protein: CASSSTGNRQETQYF

V gene: TRBV3-1/TRBV3-2
J gene: TRBJ1-2
CDR3 length: 16
clone size: NA
D gene: NA
CDR3 DNA: TGTGCCAGCAGCCAGAAGGGACTCCTAGCTAACTATGGCTACACCTTC
CDR3 protein: CASSQKGLLANYGYTF

V gene: TRBV12-5
J gene: TRBJ1-1
CDR3 length: 13
clone size: NA
D gene: NA
CDR3 DNA: TGTGCTAGTTCCCAGACCAGGGACACTGAAGCTTTCTTT
CDR3 protein: CASSQTRDTEAFF

V gene: TRBV11-2
J gene: TRBJ1-6
CDR3 length: 14
clone size: NA
D gene: NA
CDR3 DNA: TGTGCCAGCAGCTTAGGAAGCGTTCATTCACCCCTCCACTTT
CDR3 protein: CASSLGSVHSPLHF

V gene: TRBV19
J gene: TRBJ1-6
CDR3 length: 14
clone size: NA
D gene: TRBD1
CDR3 DNA: TGTGCCAGTAGACCGGGACAGCAAAATTCACCCCTCCACTTT
CDR3 protein: CASRPGQQNSPLHF

V gene: TRBV10-2
J gene: TRBJ1-1
CDR3 length: 14
clone size: NA
D gene: NA
CDR3 DNA: TGCGCCAGCAGTCCCCCGCGAATGAACACTGAAGCTTTCTTT
CDR3 protein: CASSPPRMNTEAFF

V gene: TRBV28
J gene: TRBJ1-2
CDR3 length: 12
clone size: few
D gene: TRBD1
CDR3 DNA: TGTGCCAGCAGCCGGGACAGCTATGGCTACACCTTC
CDR3 protein: CASSRDSYGYTF

V gene: TRBV7-9
J gene: TRBJ2-5
CDR3 length: 14
clone size: NA
D gene: NA
CDR3 DNA: TGTGCCAGCAGCTTAGGGTGGACAGAAGAGACCCAGTACTTC
CDR3 protein: CASSLGWTEETQYF

V gene: TRBV19
J gene: TRBJ2-7
CDR3 length: 14
clone size: NA
D gene: TRBD1
CDR3 DNA: TGTGCCAGTAGGGGGACAGAAGCCCCCTACGAGCAGTACTTC
CDR3 protein: CASRGTEAPYEQYF

V gene: TRBV29-1
J gene: TRBJ2-1
CDR3 length: 13
clone size: NA
D gene: TRBD1
CDR3 DNA: TGCAGCGTGGGGACAGGGGGCTACAATGAGCAGTTCTTC
CDR3 protein: CSVGTGGYNEQFF

V gene: TRBV4-3
J gene: TRBJ2-1
CDR3 length: 17
clone size: NA
D gene: TRBD2
CDR3 DNA: TGCGCCAGCAGCTCCGAACCCGCTAGCGGGAGTTACAATGAGCAGTTCTTC
CDR3 protein: CASSSEPASGSYNEQFF

V gene: TRBV2
J gene: TRBJ2-5
CDR3 length: 16
clone size: NA
D gene: NA
CDR3 DNA: TGTGCCAGCAGATCCTTCACGGGGGTTGGTCTGGAGGCCCAGTACTTC
CDR3 protein: CASRSFTGVGLEAQYF

V gene: TRBV5-6
J gene: TRBJ2-3
CDR3 length: 13
clone size: NA
D gene: NA
CDR3 DNA: TGTGCCAGCAGGTTCGACATTGGAGATACGCAGTATTTT
CDR3 protein: CASRFDIGDTQYF

V gene: TRBV28
J gene: TRBJ2-7
CDR3 length: 14
clone size: NA
D gene: NA
CDR3 DNA: TGTGCCAGCAGGTCAGGAGGGGCCGCCTACGAGCAGTACTTC
CDR3 protein: CASRSGGAAYEQYF

V gene: TRBV25-1
J gene: TRBJ2-7
CDR3 length: 15
clone size: NA
D gene: TRBD2
CDR3 DNA: TGTGCCAGCAGTGGGACTAGCGGGAGAGGGTACGAGCAGTACTTC
CDR3 protein: CASSGTSGRGYEQYF

V gene: TRBV4-1
J gene: TRBJ2-5
CDR3 length: 14
clone size: once
D gene: TRBD1
CDR3 DNA: TGCGCCAGCAGCCAAGCCGACAGGGGCGAGACCCAGTACTTC
CDR3 protein: CASSQADRGETQYF

V gene: TRBV7-2
J gene: TRBJ1-1
CDR3 length: 13
clone size: NA
D gene: NA
CDR3 DNA: TGTGCCAGCAGCTACCAGGGGAACACTGAAGCTTTCTTT
CDR3 protein: CASSYQGNTEAFF

V gene: TRBV7-9
J gene: TRBJ2-5
CDR3 length: 12
clone size: NA
D gene: NA
CDR3 DNA: TGTGCCAGCAGCGGGCTACGGGGGACCCAGTACTTC
CDR3 protein: CASSGLRGTQYF

V gene: TRBV27
J gene: TRBJ2-7
CDR3 length: 15
clone size: NA
D gene: NA
CDR3 DNA: TGTGCCAGCAGTCCGACAGGTCGGAAAACCTACGAGCAGTACTTC
CDR3 protein: CASSPTGRKTYEQYF

V gene: TRBV5-1
J gene: TRBJ2-7
CDR3 length: 12
clone size: once
D gene: NA
CDR3 DNA: TGCGCCACCACAGCATTTTCCTACGAGCAGTACTTC
CDR3 protein: CATTAFSYEQYF

V gene: TRBV20-1
J gene: TRBJ2-7
CDR3 length: 11
clone size: once
D gene: NA
CDR3 DNA: TGCAGTGCTAGACAGGGAAACGAGCAGTACTTC
CDR3 protein: CSARQGNEQYF

V gene: TRBV4-3
J gene: TRBJ2-7
CDR3 length: 17
clone size: NA
D gene: TRBD2
CDR3 DNA: TGCGCCAGCAGCCAATCCACGGGACTAGCGGTGTCCTACGAGCAGTACTTC
CDR3 protein: CASSQSTGLAVSYEQYF

V gene: TRBV27
J gene: TRBJ2-5
CDR3 length: 14
clone size: NA
D gene: TRBD2
CDR3 DNA: TGTGCCAGCAGTTTACTAGCGGCGCAAGAGACCCAGTACTTC
CDR3 protein: CASSLLAAQETQYF

V gene: TRBV5-6
J gene: TRBJ2-7
CDR3 length: 14
clone size: NA
D gene: NA
CDR3 DNA: TGTGCCAGCAGCCTCGGTTCGAGCTCCTACGAGCAGTACTTC
CDR3 protein: CASSLGSSSYEQYF

V gene: TRBV7-2
J gene: TRBJ2-4
CDR3 length: 15
clone size: NA
D gene: TRBD2
CDR3 DNA: TGTGCCAGCAACTTCCCGGGACTAGCGCTGAACATTCAGTACTTC
CDR3 protein: CASNFPGLALNIQYF

V gene: TRBV7-2
J gene: TRBJ1-5
CDR3 length: 13
clone size: NA
D gene: NA
CDR3 DNA: TGTGCCAGCAGCTCACAGGGTAATCAGCCCCAGCATTTT
CDR3 protein: CASSSQGNQPQHF

V gene: TRBV28
J gene: TRBJ2-5
CDR3 length: 13
clone size: NA
D gene: NA
CDR3 DNA: TGTGCCAGCAGTCCACATAACCAAGAGACCCAGTACTTC
CDR3 protein: CASSPHNQETQYF

V gene: TRBV5-1
J gene: TRBJ2-7
CDR3 length: 18
clone size: NA
D gene: TRBD2
CDR3 DNA: TGCGCCAGCAGCCCCGGGACTAGCGGGAGATCGGTCTCCTACGAGCAGTACTTC
CDR3 protein: CASSPGTSGRSVSYEQYF